A selection of T cell receptor beta chains follows, all from one sample in a study of shared clonotypes between healthy human individuals. Sequencing was performed with immunoSEQ multiplex PCR; in TCRdb, only in-frame clones are kept and a portion is missing. The sample includes about 1.9 million clones, approximately 92% of them seen just once. The material sequenced was naive CD8+ T cells from PBMCs. These receptors were taken from a man younger than 35 in good health. Some clones in this sample may be carry-over from other donors' samples. The CDR3 runs from the conserved cysteine through the conserved F or W. Each record gives: clone size, D gene, J gene, V gene, CDR3 DNA, CDR3 protein. A D gene is named only where the DNA matches it firmly. Clone size is not always given. Where it is, it says once, few, many or a class for expanded clones.

clone size: once
D gene: NA
J gene: TRBJ2-5
V gene: TRBV13
CDR3 DNA: TGTGCCAGCAGCTTCCCGGCTGAAGAGACCCAGTACTTC
CDR3 protein: CASSFPAEETQYF

clone size: NA
D gene: NA
J gene: TRBJ1-1
V gene: TRBV30
CDR3 DNA: TGTGCCTGGAGTGTTTCGATTAGGTCTGAAGCTTTCTTT
CDR3 protein: CAWSVSIRSEAFF

clone size: NA
D gene: TRBD1
J gene: TRBJ2-7
V gene: TRBV6-5
CDR3 DNA: TGTGCCAGCAGTTTGGGACAGCCACTCTCCTACGAGCAGTACTTC
CDR3 protein: CASSLGQPLSYEQYF

clone size: NA
D gene: TRBD2
J gene: TRBJ2-7
V gene: TRBV9
CDR3 DNA: TGTGCCAGCAGCGTAGCCGGGAGGGACGAGCAGTACTTC
CDR3 protein: CASSVAGRDEQYF

clone size: NA
D gene: NA
J gene: TRBJ2-7
V gene: TRBV6-5
CDR3 DNA: TGTGCCAGCAGTTACTTCCGAAACTACGAGCAGTACTTC
CDR3 protein: CASSYFRNYEQYF

clone size: once
D gene: TRBD2
J gene: TRBJ2-1
V gene: TRBV7-8
CDR3 DNA: TGTGCCAGCAGCTCCGGGCCTGGCGGGAGGGTGTACGAGCAGTTCTTC
CDR3 protein: CASSSGPGGRVYEQFF

clone size: NA
D gene: NA
J gene: TRBJ1-1
V gene: TRBV5-1
CDR3 DNA: TGCGCCAGCAGCTTGGCCCCTGTTAGGAGTAACACTGAAGCTTTCTTT
CDR3 protein: CASSLAPVRSNTEAFF

clone size: NA
D gene: NA
J gene: TRBJ2-7
V gene: TRBV7-9
CDR3 DNA: TGTGCCAGCTGGGGAACCTACGAGCAGTACTTC
CDR3 protein: CASWGTYEQYF

clone size: once
D gene: NA
J gene: TRBJ2-1
V gene: TRBV6-5
CDR3 DNA: TGTGCCAGCAGACCCAGACTAGTCTTTGATGAGCAGTTCTTC
CDR3 protein: CASRPRLVFDEQFF

clone size: NA
D gene: NA
J gene: TRBJ2-1
V gene: TRBV7-2
CDR3 DNA: TGTGCCAGCAGCTTAGCGCCCAGGGGACGTGATGAGCAGTTCTTC
CDR3 protein: CASSLAPRGRDEQFF

clone size: NA
D gene: NA
J gene: TRBJ2-7
V gene: TRBV19
CDR3 DNA: TGTGCCAGTAGTAGTCTGGACGGAACCTACGAGCAGTACTTC
CDR3 protein: CASSSLDGTYEQYF

clone size: NA
D gene: NA
J gene: TRBJ2-2
V gene: TRBV21-1
CDR3 DNA: TGTGCCAGCAGCAAAGTCTTTCTGGGTACCGGGGAGCTGTTTTTT
CDR3 protein: CASSKVFLGTGELFF

clone size: NA
D gene: NA
J gene: TRBJ2-1
V gene: TRBV2
CDR3 DNA: TGTGCCAGCAAGGAAGCGGTACTTTACAATGAGCAGTTCTTC
CDR3 protein: CASKEAVLYNEQFF

clone size: few
D gene: TRBD1
J gene: TRBJ1-4
V gene: TRBV28
CDR3 DNA: TGTGCCAGCAGTCGCCGAGGGGGCCTTTCGCGGTTTTTT
CDR3 protein: CASSRRGGLSRFF

clone size: NA
D gene: NA
J gene: TRBJ2-1
V gene: TRBV6-5
CDR3 DNA: TGTGCCAGCAGTCACCAAGGACAGCACAATGAGCAGTTCTTC
CDR3 protein: CASSHQGQHNEQFF

clone size: NA
D gene: NA
J gene: TRBJ2-7
V gene: TRBV5-1
CDR3 DNA: TGCGCCAGCGGCGACGGCTACGAGCAGTACTTC
CDR3 protein: CASGDGYEQYF

clone size: NA
D gene: TRBD1
J gene: TRBJ2-2
V gene: TRBV5-6
CDR3 DNA: TGTGCCAGCAGCACTGCACAGGGGGTGTGGACCGGGGAGCTGTTTTTT
CDR3 protein: CASSTAQGVWTGELFF

clone size: NA
D gene: NA
J gene: TRBJ2-7
V gene: TRBV6-5
CDR3 DNA: TGTGCCAGCAGTTACGGCCCGGGGGACGAGCAGTACTTC
CDR3 protein: CASSYGPGDEQYF

clone size: NA
D gene: NA
J gene: TRBJ1-5
V gene: TRBV18
CDR3 DNA: TGTGCCAGCTCACGGCCAACGGGGGTGGGCAATCAGCCCCAGCATTTT
CDR3 protein: CASSRPTGVGNQPQHF

clone size: once
D gene: TRBD1
J gene: TRBJ1-2
V gene: TRBV9
CDR3 DNA: TGTGCCAGCAGCGGACAGGGAAATGGCTACACCTTC
CDR3 protein: CASSGQGNGYTF

clone size: NA
D gene: TRBD2
J gene: TRBJ2-1
V gene: TRBV5-1
CDR3 DNA: TGCGCCAGCAGCCTTCTAGCGGGTCCCCCCTACAATGAGCAGTTCTTC
CDR3 protein: CASSLLAGPPYNEQFF

clone size: NA
D gene: NA
J gene: TRBJ2-5
V gene: TRBV27
CDR3 DNA: TGTGCCAGCAGTTTATATCGCCCCCCTATGAGAATACTCCAAGAGACCCAGTACTTC
CDR3 protein: CASSLYRPPMRILQETQYF

clone size: NA
D gene: TRBD1
J gene: TRBJ2-1
V gene: TRBV6-1
CDR3 DNA: TGTGCCAGCAGCAGAAGACAGGGGGAGTGGGGTGAGCAGTTCTTC
CDR3 protein: CASSRRQGEWGEQFF

clone size: NA
D gene: NA
J gene: TRBJ1-4
V gene: TRBV6-1
CDR3 DNA: TGTGCCAGCAGTTCCGTAGGTGCAACTAATGAAAAACTGTTTTTT
CDR3 protein: CASSSVGATNEKLFF

clone size: NA
D gene: NA
J gene: TRBJ2-2
V gene: TRBV4-1
CDR3 DNA: TGCGCCAGCAGCCAAGATAGGCGGACAACGAACACCGGGGAGCTGTTTTTT
CDR3 protein: CASSQDRRTTNTGELFF

clone size: once
D gene: NA
J gene: TRBJ2-7
V gene: TRBV7-9
CDR3 DNA: TGTGCCAGCAGCCTCGGGATGTACGAGCAGTACTTC
CDR3 protein: CASSLGMYEQYF

clone size: once
D gene: TRBD2
J gene: TRBJ2-3
V gene: TRBV7-9
CDR3 DNA: TGTGCCAGCAGCTCGGGACTAGCGGGAAGGTATACAGATACGCAGTATTTT
CDR3 protein: CASSSGLAGRYTDTQYF

clone size: NA
D gene: TRBD2
J gene: TRBJ2-3
V gene: TRBV15
CDR3 DNA: TGTGCCACCAGCTCGACTAGCCCAGATACGCAGTATTTT
CDR3 protein: CATSSTSPDTQYF

clone size: NA
D gene: TRBD2
J gene: TRBJ2-7
V gene: TRBV14
CDR3 DNA: TGTGCCAGCAGCCAAGTCCTAGCGGGAGGCAACGAGCAGTACTTC
CDR3 protein: CASSQVLAGGNEQYF

clone size: NA
D gene: TRBD2
J gene: TRBJ2-1
V gene: TRBV7-9
CDR3 DNA: TGTGCCAGCAGCAAACCGGGACTAGCGGGTCAGTCCACCTACAATGAGCAGTTCTTC
CDR3 protein: CASSKPGLAGQSTYNEQFF

clone size: NA
D gene: NA
J gene: TRBJ2-3
V gene: TRBV9
CDR3 DNA: TGTGCCAGCAGCGTACGGGGGAGAGGCACAGATACGCAGTATTTT
CDR3 protein: CASSVRGRGTDTQYF

clone size: once
D gene: NA
J gene: TRBJ2-7
V gene: TRBV4-2
CDR3 DNA: TGTGCCAGCAGCCCCGAGGGGGGGGGCTACGAGCAGTACTTC
CDR3 protein: CASSPEGGGYEQYF

clone size: once
D gene: NA
J gene: TRBJ2-5
V gene: TRBV9
CDR3 DNA: TGTGCCAGCAGCCCCGGGACAAACATCCAAGAGACCCAGTACTTC
CDR3 protein: CASSPGTNIQETQYF

clone size: NA
D gene: TRBD1
J gene: TRBJ2-7
V gene: TRBV28
CDR3 DNA: TGTGCCAGCAGAGGGACAGGGGATTTCGAGCAGTACTTC
CDR3 protein: CASRGTGDFEQYF

clone size: NA
D gene: NA
J gene: TRBJ2-7
V gene: TRBV30
CDR3 DNA: TGTGCCTGTCGGGCAACTTACGAAGTCGACCCACCGATCTACGAGCAGTACTTC
CDR3 protein: CACRATYEVDPPIYEQYF

clone size: NA
D gene: NA
J gene: TRBJ2-6
V gene: TRBV11-2
CDR3 DNA: TGTGCCAGCAGCACTGCGTTCAAGCAACAAAGTCGGGCCAACGTCCTGACTTTC
CDR3 protein: CASSTAFKQQSRANVLTF

clone size: NA
D gene: TRBD1
J gene: TRBJ2-7
V gene: TRBV4-2
CDR3 DNA: TGTGCCAGCAGCCCTAACAGGGGGACCTACGAGCAGTACTTC
CDR3 protein: CASSPNRGTYEQYF

clone size: NA
D gene: NA
J gene: TRBJ2-7
V gene: TRBV11-3
CDR3 DNA: TGTGCCAGCAGCTTAGATTTAACCCGGGAGCAGTACTTC
CDR3 protein: CASSLDLTREQYF

clone size: NA
D gene: NA
J gene: TRBJ1-1
V gene: TRBV19
CDR3 DNA: TGTGCCAGTAAACTAGGGGTTGGGGAACTAAACACTGAAGCTTTCTTT
CDR3 protein: CASKLGVGELNTEAFF

clone size: NA
D gene: NA
J gene: TRBJ2-7
V gene: TRBV10-3
CDR3 DNA: TGTGCCATCACCGAAGGACGGGAAGGAAACTACGAGCAGTACTTC
CDR3 protein: CAITEGREGNYEQYF

clone size: NA
D gene: TRBD2
J gene: TRBJ2-1
V gene: TRBV18
CDR3 DNA: TGTGCCAGCTCCAGACAGGGGGCGCCGTTGGGGACTAGCGGGAGACCATACAATGAGCAGTTCTTC
CDR3 protein: CASSRQGAPLGTSGRPYNEQFF

clone size: NA
D gene: TRBD2
J gene: TRBJ2-1
V gene: TRBV19
CDR3 DNA: TGTGCCAGTAGTTTCTACTCCGGGACTACCGGCAATGAGCAGTTCTTC
CDR3 protein: CASSFYSGTTGNEQFF

clone size: NA
D gene: TRBD1
J gene: TRBJ1-5
V gene: TRBV19
CDR3 DNA: TGTGCCAGTAGTACCTACGGACAGGCAAATCAGCCCCAGCATTTT
CDR3 protein: CASSTYGQANQPQHF

clone size: NA
D gene: NA
J gene: TRBJ2-2
V gene: TRBV7-6
CDR3 DNA: TGTGCCAGCAGCTTCCTGACTGCCGGGGTCGGGGAGCTGTTTTTT
CDR3 protein: CASSFLTAGVGELFF

clone size: NA
D gene: NA
J gene: TRBJ2-2
V gene: TRBV9
CDR3 DNA: TGTGCCAGTCGGACAGACATGGCTAACACCGGGGAGCTGTTTTTT
CDR3 protein: CASRTDMANTGELFF

clone size: NA
D gene: NA
J gene: TRBJ2-7
V gene: TRBV12-5
CDR3 DNA: TGTGCTAGTGGTTTTATCGGCTCCTACGAGCAGTACTTC
CDR3 protein: CASGFIGSYEQYF

clone size: NA
D gene: NA
J gene: TRBJ2-7
V gene: TRBV7-8
CDR3 DNA: TGTGCCAGCAGCTTAGATAGAGGAACCTACGAGCAGTACTTC
CDR3 protein: CASSLDRGTYEQYF

clone size: NA
D gene: TRBD1
J gene: TRBJ1-2
V gene: TRBV10-3
CDR3 DNA: TGTGCCATCAGTGAGGGACAGGACTATGGCTACACCTTC
CDR3 protein: CAISEGQDYGYTF

clone size: NA
D gene: TRBD1
J gene: TRBJ1-6
V gene: TRBV5-7
CDR3 DNA: TGTGCCAGCAGCCCGGGACAGGGTCGGCAGCGTTCACCCCTCCACTTT
CDR3 protein: CASSPGQGRQRSPLHF

clone size: NA
D gene: NA
J gene: TRBJ2-5
V gene: TRBV28
CDR3 DNA: TGTGCCAGCAGGCATCCCGTTCGAGAGACCCAGTACTTC
CDR3 protein: CASRHPVRETQYF

clone size: NA
D gene: TRBD1
J gene: TRBJ2-7
V gene: TRBV30
CDR3 DNA: TGTGCCTGGAAGGGACAGTTTCGGCTCGAGCAGTACTTC
CDR3 protein: CAWKGQFRLEQYF

clone size: NA
D gene: NA
J gene: TRBJ1-1
V gene: TRBV7-9
CDR3 DNA: TGTGCCAGCAGCTTCACCAGCTCGGCCTCTGAAGCTTTCTTT
CDR3 protein: CASSFTSSASEAFF

clone size: NA
D gene: NA
J gene: TRBJ1-1
V gene: TRBV30
CDR3 DNA: TGTGCCTGGAGGAATAGGACCGGATTAATGAACACTGAAGCTTTCTTT
CDR3 protein: CAWRNRTGLMNTEAFF

clone size: NA
D gene: TRBD2
J gene: TRBJ2-7
V gene: TRBV28
CDR3 DNA: TGTGCCAGCAGTTTCATGGAGGGGTATGTTCTAGCGGGAGATAACGAGCAGTACTTC
CDR3 protein: CASSFMEGYVLAGDNEQYF

clone size: NA
D gene: NA
J gene: TRBJ2-7
V gene: TRBV5-1
CDR3 DNA: TGCGCCAGCAGCTTATGGGGCCTGGGGGACGAGCAGTACTTC
CDR3 protein: CASSLWGLGDEQYF

clone size: once
D gene: NA
J gene: TRBJ1-2
V gene: TRBV4-1
CDR3 DNA: TGCGCCAGCAGCCAAGGGAGCCCCTACGGGTCAGGATATGGCTACACCTTC
CDR3 protein: CASSQGSPYGSGYGYTF

clone size: NA
D gene: TRBD2
J gene: TRBJ2-1
V gene: TRBV27
CDR3 DNA: TGTGCCAGCAGTTTCTTAGGGACTAGAGGACCCTCCTACAATGAGCAGTTCTTC
CDR3 protein: CASSFLGTRGPSYNEQFF

clone size: NA
D gene: NA
J gene: TRBJ2-6
V gene: TRBV9
CDR3 DNA: TGTGCCAGCAGCGTAGGAAAATTCTCTGGGGCCAACGTCCTGACTTTC
CDR3 protein: CASSVGKFSGANVLTF

clone size: NA
D gene: TRBD1
J gene: TRBJ1-6
V gene: TRBV9
CDR3 DNA: TGTGCCAGCAGCGGCGGATCAGGGCAGGGGGGGGATTCACCCCTCCACTTT
CDR3 protein: CASSGGSGQGGDSPLHF